This T cell receptor (beta chain) was retrieved from a study of patients and donors after allogeneic stem cell transplantation. TCRdb re-called the RT-PCR reads with MiXCR, one entry per CDR3 protein. The table has about a million distinct CDR3 sequences, about a sixth seen once. Deletions cut 2 bases from V and 0 bases from J, with 10 bases between. The CDR3 contains 15 residues. Germline values: CDR1 SEHNR, CDR2 FQNEAQ (reference sequence). The chain couples TRBV7-9 to TRBJ1-1; D is unresolved. The TCR originated in a human donor who was either an allogeneic HSCT recipient or a stem cell or donor lymphocyte infusion donor (not recorded which). It is not recorded whose cells these are; they may come from a transplant donor. Material: blood, either unsorted or a sorted T cell fraction (not recorded which). The CDR3: CASSLSARLNTEAFF. CDR3 bases: TGTGCCAGCAGCTTAAGTGCCCGGCTGAACACTGAAGCTTTCTTT.